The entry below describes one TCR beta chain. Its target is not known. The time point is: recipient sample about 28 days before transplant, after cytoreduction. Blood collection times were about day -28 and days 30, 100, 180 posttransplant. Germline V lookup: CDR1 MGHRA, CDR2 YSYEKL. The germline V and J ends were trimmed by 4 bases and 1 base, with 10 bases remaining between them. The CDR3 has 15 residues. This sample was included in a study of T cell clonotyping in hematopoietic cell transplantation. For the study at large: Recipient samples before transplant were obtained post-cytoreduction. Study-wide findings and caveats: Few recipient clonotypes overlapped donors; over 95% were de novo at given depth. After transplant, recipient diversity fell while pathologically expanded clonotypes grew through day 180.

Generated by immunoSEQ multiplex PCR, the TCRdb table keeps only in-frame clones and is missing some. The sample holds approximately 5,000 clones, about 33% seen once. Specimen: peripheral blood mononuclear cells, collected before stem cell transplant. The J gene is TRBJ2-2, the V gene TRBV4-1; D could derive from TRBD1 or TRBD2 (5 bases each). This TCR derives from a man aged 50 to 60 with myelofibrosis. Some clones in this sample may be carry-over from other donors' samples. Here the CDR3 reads CASSPGRWNTGELFF. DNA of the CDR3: TGCGCCAGCAGCCCGGGGCGGTGGAACACCGGGGAGCTGTTTTTT.